These T cell receptor beta chains were read from a single sample in a study of OX40 agonist ivuxolimab in advanced cancers. TCRdb's copy holds only in-frame clones and misses some; the assay was immunoSEQ multiplex PCR. The data hold about 18,000 clones, with 60% to 80% observed a single time. The specimen was CD4+ or CD8+ T cells sorted from blood, collected in a trial of the OX40 agonist ivuxolimab. Receptors originate from an adult with an advanced solid tumor such as melanoma, head and neck, liver or kidney cancer. Each CDR3 is given with its conserved first and last residue. D genes are given only for firm matches. Size tells how often a clone was seen (once, few, many) or the class of an expanded clone, and some rows leave it out.

.	TRBV28	TRBJ1-1	.	CASSLLGGEVVCTEAFF	TGTGCCAGCAGTTTACTAGGGGGAGAAGTCGTGTGCACTGAAGCTTTCTTT
TRBD2	TRBV10-3	TRBJ2-1	.	CASGRGSDSYNEQFF	TGTGCCTCAGGACGCGGGAGCGACTCCTACAATGAGCAGTTCTTC
.	TRBV9	TRBJ2-7	.	CASSEGEEQYF	TGTGCCAGCAGCGAGGGAGAAGAGCAGTACTTC
.	TRBV28	TRBJ2-1	.	CASSLGQGIHSEQFF	TGTGCCAGCAGTTTAGGCCAGGGCATTCACAGTGAGCAGTTCTTC
.	TRBV5-4	TRBJ1-6	.	CASSLSGGNSPLHF	TGTGCCAGCAGCTTGTCGGGGGGGAATTCACCCCTCCACTTT
.	TRBV28	TRBJ1-1	once	CASSSPRQNTEAFF	TGTGCCAGCAGTTCTCCTAGACAGAACACTGAAGCTTTCTTT
TRBD2	TRBV19	TRBJ2-7	.	CASSTSSGSYEQYF	TGTGCCAGTAGTACCTCTAGCGGGAGTTACGAGCAGTACTTC
.	TRBV27	TRBJ2-7	.	CASALGGAYEQYF	TGTGCCAGCGCCCTTGGCGGGGCCTACGAGCAGTACTTC
.	TRBV13	TRBJ2-1	.	CASSLRTGLGEQFF	TGTGCCAGCAGCTTAAGGACTGGCCTGGGTGAGCAGTTCTTC
.	TRBV6-5	TRBJ2-1	.	CASSYSRINEQFF	TGTGCCAGCAGTTACTCGAGGATTAATGAGCAGTTCTTC
TRBD2	TRBV30	TRBJ2-7	few	CAWSDGVRTSGDYEQYF	TGTGCCTGGAGCGACGGGGTGCGCACTAGCGGGGACTACGAGCAGTACTTC
.	TRBV4-1	TRBJ2-3	.	CASSQQSDTQYF	TGCGCCAGCAGCCAACAGTCCGATACGCAGTATTTT
TRBD1	TRBV5-5	TRBJ2-7	.	CASSRGQGSYEQYF	TGTGCCAGCAGCAGGGGGCAGGGCTCCTACGAGCAGTACTTC
.	TRBV21-1	TRBJ2-5	.	CASVAGGPGETQYF	TGTGCCAGTGTAGCGGGAGGGCCGGGGGAGACCCAGTACTTC
TRBD2	TRBV10-3	TRBJ2-3	.	CATTPSLKTSGNREDTQYF	TGTGCCACGACGCCGTCCCTTAAGACTAGCGGGAACCGGGAAGATACGCAGTATTTT
TRBD2	TRBV30	TRBJ2-1	.	CAWPRSPPPGSGVGDEQFF	TGTGCCTGGCCTCGATCCCCCCCACCGGGTAGCGGGGTAGGCGATGAGCAGTTCTTC
.	TRBV7-9	TRBJ1-1	.	CASSFADTEAFF	TGTGCCAGCAGCTTTGCTGACACTGAAGCTTTCTTT
.	TRBV27	TRBJ1-3	.	CASSSGQQSSGNTIYF	TGTGCCAGCAGTTCCGGACAGCAGAGCTCTGGAAACACCATATATTTT
.	TRBV11-2	TRBJ1-1	few	CASSLALPEAFF	TGTGCCAGCAGCTTAGCCCTCCCGGAAGCTTTCTTT
TRBD1	TRBV4-1	TRBJ2-3	once	CASSQGQGAFADTQYF	TGCGCCAGCAGCCAAGGACAGGGGGCGTTCGCAGATACGCAGTATTTT
.	TRBV28	TRBJ1-4	.	CASSLRGDTQKNEKLFF	TGTGCCAGCAGTTTACGGGGGGACACACAGAAGAATGAAAAACTGTTTTTT
.	TRBV29-1	TRBJ2-1	.	CSVEPNFLVGINEQFF	TGCAGCGTTGAACCCAATTTTCTCGTGGGCATCAATGAGCAGTTCTTC
.	TRBV7-9	TRBJ2-7	.	CASSPSGPSYEQYF	TGTGCCAGCAGCCCGTCCGGGCCCTCCTACGAGCAGTACTTC
TRBD2	TRBV27	TRBJ2-1	.	CASSVRLAGDNEQFF	TGTGCCAGCAGTGTCCGACTAGCGGGAGACAATGAGCAGTTCTTC
TRBD2	TRBV4-1	TRBJ2-1	.	CASSHSGSSYNEQFF	TGCGCCAGCAGCCATAGCGGGAGCTCCTACAATGAGCAGTTCTTC
TRBD1	TRBV28	TRBJ2-5	few	CASSRQGETQYF	TGTGCCAGCAGTAGACAGGGGGAGACCCAGTACTTC
TRBD1	TRBV7-2	TRBJ1-6	.	CASSPGGYNSPLHF	TGTGCCAGCAGCCCAGGGGGATATAATTCACCCCTCCACTTT
.	TRBV11-1	TRBJ2-7	.	CASSLVEGYEQYF	TGTGCCAGCAGCTTGGTGGAGGGGTACGAGCAGTACTTC
TRBD1	TRBV4-1	TRBJ2-7	.	CASSQSGGQGFSSYEQYF	TGCGCCAGCAGCCAATCCGGGGGACAGGGGTTTAGCTCCTACGAGCAGTACTTC
.	TRBV25-1	TRBJ2-6	.	CASSAPRAGANVLTF	TGTGCCAGCAGTGCCCCCAGGGCTGGGGCCAACGTCCTGACTTTC
.	TRBV19	TRBJ2-2	.	CASSITDFGATGELFF	TGTGCCAGTAGTATCACGGACTTCGGTGCCACCGGGGAGCTGTTTTTT
TRBD1	TRBV7-3	TRBJ2-3	few	CASSPGQGLFTDTQYF	TGTGCCAGCAGCCCAGGACAGGGCCTCTTCACAGATACGCAGTATTTT
TRBD2	TRBV7-2	TRBJ2-3	.	CASISASGRFSTQYF	TGTGCCAGCATTTCGGCTAGCGGGAGATTTAGTACGCAGTATTTT
.	TRBV13	TRBJ2-4	.	CASSPTVGAEPKNIQYF	TGTGCCAGCAGCCCTACGGTTGGGGCTGAACCCAAAAACATTCAGTACTTC
TRBD2	TRBV19	TRBJ2-4	few	CASSAHSSGSQNIQYF	TGTGCCAGTAGTGCCCACAGTAGCGGGAGCCAAAACATTCAGTACTTC
TRBD1	TRBV30	TRBJ2-1	.	CAWSWSGGREQFF	TGTGCCTGGAGCTGGTCAGGGGGCCGCGAGCAGTTCTTC
.	TRBV20-1	TRBJ2-5	.	CSAQAVATQYF	TGCAGTGCCCAGGCGGTTGCGACCCAGTACTTC
.	TRBV14	TRBJ2-3	few	CASSQGPLADTQYF	TGTGCCAGCAGCCAAGGCCCGCTAGCAGATACGCAGTATTTT
.	TRBV19	TRBJ2-3	.	CASSIQDGRADTQYF	TGTGCCAGTAGTATCCAGGACGGGCGGGCAGATACGCAGTATTTT
TRBD2	TRBV2	TRBJ2-7	once	CASSERASGIPNEQYF	TGTGCCAGCAGTGAAAGGGCTAGCGGGATCCCCAACGAGCAGTACTTC
TRBD1	TRBV4-1	TRBJ1-2	.	CASSQERLGTGSKLGYGYTF	TGCGCCAGCAGCCAAGAACGGCTCGGGACAGGGTCGAAGTTAGGATATGGCTACACCTTC
.	TRBV27	TRBJ2-2	.	CASSAVNTGELFF	TGTGCCAGCAGCGCGGTGAACACCGGGGAGCTGTTTTTT
TRBD2	TRBV4-3	TRBJ2-1	medium-sized	CASSQASGRPPDYNEQFF	TGCGCCAGCAGCCAAGCTAGCGGGAGGCCCCCAGACTACAATGAGCAGTTCTTC
.	TRBV28	TRBJ1-2	few	CASRSDRSYGYTF	TGTGCCAGCAGATCCGACAGATCCTATGGCTACACCTTC
.	TRBV4-1	TRBJ2-7	.	CASSGDPGEQYF	TGCGCCAGCAGCGGGGATCCGGGGGAGCAGTACTTC
.	TRBV11-3	TRBJ2-7	.	CASSDASSYEQYF	TGTGCCAGCAGCGATGCGAGCTCCTACGAGCAGTACTTC
.	TRBV27	TRBJ1-1	few	CASSFFQGIEAFF	TGTGCCAGCAGTTTTTTTCAGGGGATTGAAGCTTTCTTT
TRBD1	TRBV30	TRBJ2-3	.	CAWRRTGVFADTQYF	TGTGCCTGGCGTAGGACAGGGGTTTTTGCAGATACGCAGTATTTT
.	TRBV7-9	TRBJ1-1	.	CAVGWTEAFF	TGTGCCGTCGGGTGGACTGAAGCTTTCTTT
.	TRBV30	TRBJ2-7	.	CAWSITEDYEQYF	TGTGCCTGGAGTATAACCGAGGACTACGAGCAGTACTTC
.	TRBV18	TRBJ1-1	.	CASSLLGSGTEAFF	TGTGCCAGCTCACTCCTAGGTTCGGGCACTGAAGCTTTCTTT
.	TRBV27	TRBJ2-5	.	CASNHLRDDFQETQYF	TGTGCCAGCAACCACCTCCGGGACGATTTCCAAGAGACCCAGTACTTC
TRBD2	TRBV29-1	TRBJ2-1	.	CSVGGRPGLAGEYEQFF	TGCAGCGTTGGGGGACGCCCGGGACTAGCGGGAGAATATGAGCAGTTCTTC
TRBD1	TRBV10-3	TRBJ2-7	.	CAISVKVGDRAF	TGTGCCATCAGTGTGAAGGTCGGAGACAGGGCCTTC
.	TRBV25-1	TRBJ2-3	.	CASSEFGSGYTDTQYF	TGTGCCAGCAGTGAATTTGGTAGCGGCTACACAGATACGCAGTATTTT
.	TRBV7-9	TRBJ1-5	.	CASSPIGQYQPQHF	TGTGCCAGCAGTCCTATCGGACAGTATCAGCCCCAGCATTTT
TRBD1	TRBV6-5	TRBJ2-5	.	CAISTGRQETQYF	TGTGCCATTTCGACAGGGCGTCAAGAGACCCAGTACTTC
.	TRBV28	TRBJ2-7	few	CASSSSTLSYEQYF	TGTGCCAGCAGTTCCTCGACTCTCTCCTACGAGCAGTACTTC
.	TRBV28	TRBJ1-1	once	CASSMQGNTEAFF	TGTGCCAGCAGTATGCAGGGGAACACTGAAGCTTTCTTT